Listed below are T cell receptor beta chains from one sample, sequenced in a study of Tregs in tolerant kidney transplant recipients. Produced via immunoSEQ multiplex PCR; TCRdb's table is partial and in-frame only. The sample carries 90,000 to 130,000 clones, around 91% recorded once. The sequencing here drew on CD4+ T cells from blood, taken before the transplant. These receptors were collected from a human donor who received a combined kidney and bone marrow transplant. Each CDR3 is given with its conserved first and last residue. The order of the fields is V gene, J gene, D gene, CDR3 protein, CDR3 DNA. D genes are given only for firm matches.

>TRBV5-1|TRBJ2-3|-
CASSLNSAGSTDTQYF
TGCGCCAGCAGCTTGAATTCGGCAGGGTCCACAGATACGCAGTATTTT
>TRBV28|TRBJ1-3|TRBD1
CASSLLDQTGTDTIYF
TGTGCCAGCAGTTTACTCGACCAGACAGGGACGGACACCATATATTTT
>TRBV7-9|TRBJ1-2|-
CASSLAGANYGYTF
TGTGCCAGCAGCTTAGCGGGGGCGAACTATGGCTACACCTTC
>TRBV10-1|TRBJ1-1|-
CASSRVKDTEAFF
TGCGCCAGCAGCCGGGTGAAGGACACTGAAGCTTTCTTT
>TRBV2|TRBJ2-7|TRBD2
CASSAESGRAVEQYF
TGTGCCAGCAGTGCTGAGAGCGGGAGGGCCGTCGAGCAGTACTTC
>TRBV5-1|TRBJ1-3|-
CASSLAGISGNTIYF
TGCGCCAGCAGCTTGGCGGGTATCTCTGGAAACACCATATATTTT
>TRBV7-6|TRBJ2-1|TRBD1
CASSLADRGGYNEQFF
TGTGCCAGCAGCTTAGCGGACAGGGGTGGTTACAATGAGCAGTTCTTC
>TRBV10-2|TRBJ1-3|-
CASSEGSGGNTIYF
TGCGCCAGCAGTGAGGGTAGCGGCGGAAACACCATATATTTT
>TRBV6-5|TRBJ1-1|TRBD1
CASKRDSTEAFF
TGTGCCAGCAAGAGGGACAGCACTGAAGCTTTCTTT
>TRBV4-1|TRBJ2-3|-
CASSQEEAGFASTDTQYF
TGCGCCAGCAGCCAAGAAGAAGCTGGTTTCGCTAGCACAGATACGCAGTATTTT